This TCR beta chain was obtained from a study of OX40 agonist ivuxolimab in advanced cancers. The overall study: Patients in the trial were receiving intravenous ivuxolimab every 2 weeks, at doses of 0.01 to 10 mg/kg. Patients achieving partial responses numbered three: one hepatocellular carcinoma case and two cutaneous melanoma cases.

TCRdb keeps only in-frame clones here, not all; method: immunoSEQ multiplex PCR. The repertoire consists of around 40,000 clones, with about 80% occurring once and the leading ten covering around 3.9%. Germline V gene lookup returns CDR1 SGHTA and CDR2 FQGNSA. This CDR3 comprises 15 residues. Trimming cost V 4 bases and J 5 bases; bases outside gene matches: 10. This TCR came from an adult with an advanced solid tumor such as melanoma, head and neck, liver or kidney cancer. This specimen was CD4+ or CD8+ T cells sorted from blood, taken in a trial of the OX40 agonist ivuxolimab. The chain carries TRBV7-2 and TRBJ1-1, with TRBD1 matching over 7 bases. CDR3 sequence: CASSSETGLITEAFF. The CDR3 nucleotides are TGTGCCAGCAGCTCAGAGACAGGGCTCATTACTGAAGCTTTCTTT.